Here is one T cell receptor beta chain with its context. In this sample, this clonotype turned up many times. Its antigen is still unknown. Nothing much larger sits one base from this clone, and base qualities are not available. This record belongs to a study of T cells in Graves' hyperthyroidism and ophthalmopathy (dated by TCRdb to between 2017 and 2020). A note on the overall study: To identify distinguishing TCR V-J signatures, a discovery cohort of about 100 patients was used, comprising 43 with Graves' ophthalmopathy and some 60 with stable Graves' hyperthyroidism. Prospective prediction of ophthalmopathy was tested in an independent validation cohort consisting of some 19 hyperthyroidism patients and approximately 16 patients who later progressed to ophthalmopathy. For training and testing, the roughly 100 patients in the discovery cohort were randomly divided in a 7:3 ratio. The study also compared thyroid tissue and blood T-cell repertoires from about six Graves' hyperthyroidism patients. Once sampling was done, hyperthyroidism patients were given methimazole at a starting dose of 30 mg daily, whereas ophthalmopathy patients were given high-dose intravenous methylprednisolone. The paper reports TCR Vbeta CDR3 sequencing of more than 120 peripheral blood samples: some 41 ophthalmopathy, approximately 74 hyperthyroidism and around 17 progressor patients. Results the study describes overall, beyond this receptor: During validation, the model predicted progression to ophthalmopathy a median of around 6 months ahead of onset, with roughly 65% sensitivity and less than 85% specificity. Ophthalmopathy was separated from stable hyperthyroidism by a 13 V-J signature model, with 87.88% sensitivity and around 81% specificity obtained in cross-validation and 80%/75% obtained in testing. Blood samples also contained most of the expanded thyroid clonotypes (frequency above 0.001), which suggests that blood repertoires may reflect thyroid immune responses. Sample size was not statistically predetermined, and investigators were not blinded to group allocation.

The TCR beta CDR3 regions were amplified from the RNA transcripts. A first-round RT-PCR of the TCR CDR3 used the HTBI primer set with the Qiagen OneStep RT-PCR kit. A second multiplex PCR round built the libraries, followed by size selection and purification. Paired-end sequencing of the libraries was performed with 100 bp reads on an Illumina HiSeq2000. The original pipeline was this. SOAPnuke was used to process the raw data, removing reads that contained adapters or uncalled bases, had a mean Phred below 15, or lacked an exact match to the constant primer or identifier. High-quality paired reads were merged using COPE v1.2.5, and each unique nucleotide sequence was defined as a clonotype. MiTCR v1.1 was used to align clonotypes to the IMGT TRBV, TRBD and TRBJ reference segments. Analysis was restricted to V-J combinations with a frequency above 0.0001, which covered roughly 99% of repertoires. The TCS score was defined as the ratio of F50 (clonal expansion) to E x V (chaos), calculated using BLOSUM62-based TCRdist between CDR3 peptides within each V-J. Welch's t-statistics and random forest reduced around 510 V-J features to 13, which were used in a naive Bayes classifier (R e1071). The Morisita-Horn index was used to measure how similar the thyroid and blood repertoires were. TCRdb reprocessing: public reads trimmed at Q25 with fastp, clones called with MiXCR, in-frame beta chains kept. When rows share a CDR3 protein, they turn into one entry using the most common DNA and genes. TCRdb assigned the V and J calls; the authors' analysis was not used. The sample table records roughly 500,000 distinct CDR3 sequences; 35% to 55% of these occur just once. The ten largest clones represent around 20% of the sample.

Any patient with an uncontrolled infection, another autoimmune disease, pregnancy or lactation was excluded. Diagnoses were based on clinical symptoms, serum thyroxine and TRAb, thyroid ultrasound and orbital computed tomography. Total RNA was extracted with Trizol reagent, and quality was checked on an Agilent 2100 Bioanalyzer. This receptor was taken from an adult woman with Graves' disease, either hyperthyroidism or ophthalmopathy (not recorded which). Material: peripheral blood or thyroid tissue (not recorded which).

Here the CDR3 is given as CSARWQGIPYEQYF. The DNA is as follows: TGCAGTGCTAGGTGGCAGGGAATACCCTACGAGCAGTACTTC. The sequence is built from TRBV20-1 and TRBJ2-7; the D region possibly corresponds to TRBD1 (5 bases align). The V and J ends are trimmed by 3 bases and 2 bases, leaving 14 bases between them. The germline V gene (reference sequence) provides CDR1 DFQATT and CDR2 SNEGSKA. Including cysteine and phenylalanine, the CDR3 has 14 amino acids. CDR3 DNA only is kept here, 42 bases in frame from base 1.